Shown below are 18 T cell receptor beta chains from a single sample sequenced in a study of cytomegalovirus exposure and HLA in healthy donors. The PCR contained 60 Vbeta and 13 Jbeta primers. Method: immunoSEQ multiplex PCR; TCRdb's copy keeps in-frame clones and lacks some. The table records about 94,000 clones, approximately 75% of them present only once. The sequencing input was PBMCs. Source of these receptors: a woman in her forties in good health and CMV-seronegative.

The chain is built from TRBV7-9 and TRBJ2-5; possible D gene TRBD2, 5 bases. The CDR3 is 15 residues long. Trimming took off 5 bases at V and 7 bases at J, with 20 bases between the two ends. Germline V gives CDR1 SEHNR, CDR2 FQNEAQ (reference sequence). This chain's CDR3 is CASSNFRGPAGTQYF. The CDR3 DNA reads TGTGCCAGCAGCAACTTCCGGGGTCCTGCGGGGACCCAGTACTTC. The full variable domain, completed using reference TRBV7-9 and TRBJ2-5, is DTGVSQNPRHKITKRGQNVTFRCDPISEHNRLYWYRQTLGQGPEFLTYFQNEAQLEKSRLLSDRFSAERPKGSFSTLEIQRTEQGDSAMYLCASSNFRGPAGTQYFGPGTRLLVL.

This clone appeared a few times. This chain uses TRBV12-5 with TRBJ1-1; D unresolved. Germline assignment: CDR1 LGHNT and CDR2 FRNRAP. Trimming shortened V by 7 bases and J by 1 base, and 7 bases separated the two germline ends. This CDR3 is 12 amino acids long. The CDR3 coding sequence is TGTGCTAGTGTGTACGGGAACACTGAAGCTTTCTTT. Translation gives CASVYGNTEAFF.

The CDR3 nucleotides read TGTGCCAGCAGCTTACACGGGACAGGGGACATGAACACTGAAGCTTTCTTT. Residues: CASSLHGTGDMNTEAFF. The chain recombines TRBV5-5 with TRBJ1-1, with 10 bases aligning to TRBD1. The CDR3 totals 17 residues. With 2 bases clipped from V and 0 bases from J, the junction kept 7 bases outside the gene matches. Germline values: CDR1 SGHKS, CDR2 YYEKEE (reference sequence).

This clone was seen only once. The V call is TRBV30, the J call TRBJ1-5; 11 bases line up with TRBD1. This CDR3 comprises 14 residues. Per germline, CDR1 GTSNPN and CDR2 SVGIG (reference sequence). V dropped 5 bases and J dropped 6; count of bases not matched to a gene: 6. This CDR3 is CAWGGQGAFQPQHF. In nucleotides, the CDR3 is TGTGCCTGGGGAGGACAGGGGGCGTTTCAGCCCCAGCATTTT.

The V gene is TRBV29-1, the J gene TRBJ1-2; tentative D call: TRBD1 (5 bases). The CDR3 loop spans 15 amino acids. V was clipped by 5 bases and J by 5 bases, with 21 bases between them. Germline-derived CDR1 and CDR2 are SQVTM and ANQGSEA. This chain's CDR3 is CSVPHFNLQGYGYTF. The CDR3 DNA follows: TGCAGCGTTCCCCACTTTAACCTCCAGGGATATGGCTACACCTTC.

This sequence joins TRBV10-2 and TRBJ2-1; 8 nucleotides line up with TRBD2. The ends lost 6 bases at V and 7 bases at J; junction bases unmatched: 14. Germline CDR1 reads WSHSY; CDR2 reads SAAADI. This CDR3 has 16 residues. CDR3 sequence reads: CASSPHRGGDQNEQFF. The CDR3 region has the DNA TGCGCCAGCAGCCCGCACCGGGGGGGGGACCAGAATGAGCAGTTCTTC.

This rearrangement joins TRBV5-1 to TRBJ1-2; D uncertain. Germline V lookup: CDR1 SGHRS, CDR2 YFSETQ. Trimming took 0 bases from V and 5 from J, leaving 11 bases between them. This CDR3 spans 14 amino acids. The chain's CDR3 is CASSLDPGIYGYTF. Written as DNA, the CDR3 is TGCGCCAGCAGCTTGGACCCCGGGATATATGGCTACACCTTC.

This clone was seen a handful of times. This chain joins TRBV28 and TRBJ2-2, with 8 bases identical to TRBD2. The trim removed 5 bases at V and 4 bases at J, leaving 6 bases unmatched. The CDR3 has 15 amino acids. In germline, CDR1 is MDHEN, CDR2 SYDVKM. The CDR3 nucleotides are TGTGCCAGCAGTATCCCAGCGGGGGCCACCGGGGAGCTGTTTTTT. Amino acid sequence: CASSIPAGATGELFF.

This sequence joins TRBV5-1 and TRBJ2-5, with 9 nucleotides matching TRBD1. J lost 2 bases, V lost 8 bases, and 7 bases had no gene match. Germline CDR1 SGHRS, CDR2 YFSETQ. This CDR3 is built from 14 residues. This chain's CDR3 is CARPPGTGQETQYF. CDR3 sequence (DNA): TGCGCCAGACCCCCCGGGACAGGGCAAGAGACCCAGTACTTC.

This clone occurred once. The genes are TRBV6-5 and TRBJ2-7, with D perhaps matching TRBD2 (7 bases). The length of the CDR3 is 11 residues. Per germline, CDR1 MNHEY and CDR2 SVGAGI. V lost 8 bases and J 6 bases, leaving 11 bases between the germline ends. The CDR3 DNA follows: TGTGCCAGCGCACGGGGGGCCGAGCAGTACTTC. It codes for CASARGAEQYF.

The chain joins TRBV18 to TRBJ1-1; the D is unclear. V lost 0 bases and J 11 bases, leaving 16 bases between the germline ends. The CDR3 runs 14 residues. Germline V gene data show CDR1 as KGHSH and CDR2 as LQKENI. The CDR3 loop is CASSPPERTAGAFF. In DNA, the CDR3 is TGTGCCAGCTCACCACCGGAACGGACTGCGGGGGCTTTCTTT.

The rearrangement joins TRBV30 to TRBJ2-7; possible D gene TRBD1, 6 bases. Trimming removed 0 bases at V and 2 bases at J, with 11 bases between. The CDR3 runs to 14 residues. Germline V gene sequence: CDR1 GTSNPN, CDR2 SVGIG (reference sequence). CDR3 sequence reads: CAWSVRQETYEQYF. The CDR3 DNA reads TGTGCCTGGAGTGTACGACAGGAGACCTACGAGCAGTACTTC.

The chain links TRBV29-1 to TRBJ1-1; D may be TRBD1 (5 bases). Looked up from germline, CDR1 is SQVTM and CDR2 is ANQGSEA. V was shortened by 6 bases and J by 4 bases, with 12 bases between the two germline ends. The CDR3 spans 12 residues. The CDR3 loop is CSVIRGGTEAFF. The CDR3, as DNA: TGCAGCGTAATTCGGGGGGGCACTGAAGCTTTCTTT.

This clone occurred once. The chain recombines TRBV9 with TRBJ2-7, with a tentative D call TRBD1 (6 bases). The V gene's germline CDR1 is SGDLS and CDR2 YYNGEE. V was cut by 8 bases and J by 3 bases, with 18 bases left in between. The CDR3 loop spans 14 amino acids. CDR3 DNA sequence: TGTGCCAGTTCGACAGGCCCGGTAGACTACGAGCAGTACTTC. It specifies CASSTGPVDYEQYF.

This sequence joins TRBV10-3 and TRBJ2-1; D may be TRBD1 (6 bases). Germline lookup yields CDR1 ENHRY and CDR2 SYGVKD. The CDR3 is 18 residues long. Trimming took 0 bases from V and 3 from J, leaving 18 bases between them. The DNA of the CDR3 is TGTGCCATCAGTGAGTCTGATAAACAGGGCGCGCACTACAATGAGCAGTTCTTC. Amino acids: CAISESDKQGAHYNEQFF.

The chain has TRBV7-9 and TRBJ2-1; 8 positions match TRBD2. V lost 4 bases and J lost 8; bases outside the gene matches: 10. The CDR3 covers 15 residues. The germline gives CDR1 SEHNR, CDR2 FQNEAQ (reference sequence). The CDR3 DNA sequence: TGTGCCAGCAGCTCACGGGGGGGCGATGTAGATGAGCAGTTCTTC. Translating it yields CASSSRGGDVDEQFF.

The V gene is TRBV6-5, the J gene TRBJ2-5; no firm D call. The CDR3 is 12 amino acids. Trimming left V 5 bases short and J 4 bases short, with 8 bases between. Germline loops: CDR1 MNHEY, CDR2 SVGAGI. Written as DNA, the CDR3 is TGTGCCAGCAGTCGGCGGCTAGAGACCCAGTACTTC. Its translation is CASSRRLETQYF.

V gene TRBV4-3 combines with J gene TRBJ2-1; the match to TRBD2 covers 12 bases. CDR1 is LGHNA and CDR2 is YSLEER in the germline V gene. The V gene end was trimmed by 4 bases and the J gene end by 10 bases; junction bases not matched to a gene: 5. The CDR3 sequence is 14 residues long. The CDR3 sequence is CASSRLAGAGEQFF. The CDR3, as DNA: TGCGCCAGCAGCCGACTAGCGGGGGCGGGGGAGCAGTTCTTC.